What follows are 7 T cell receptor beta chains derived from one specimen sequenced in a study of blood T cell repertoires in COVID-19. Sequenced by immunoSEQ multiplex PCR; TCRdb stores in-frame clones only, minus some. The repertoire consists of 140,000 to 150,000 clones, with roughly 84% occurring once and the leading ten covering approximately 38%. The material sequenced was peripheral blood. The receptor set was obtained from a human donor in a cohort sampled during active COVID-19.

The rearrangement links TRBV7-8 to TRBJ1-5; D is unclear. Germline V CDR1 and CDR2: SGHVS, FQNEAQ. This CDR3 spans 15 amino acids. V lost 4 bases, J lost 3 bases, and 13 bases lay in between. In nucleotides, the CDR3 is TGTGCCAGCAGCTCCCAGGCTGGCCTCAATCAGCCCCAGCATTTT. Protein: CASSSQAGLNQPQHF.

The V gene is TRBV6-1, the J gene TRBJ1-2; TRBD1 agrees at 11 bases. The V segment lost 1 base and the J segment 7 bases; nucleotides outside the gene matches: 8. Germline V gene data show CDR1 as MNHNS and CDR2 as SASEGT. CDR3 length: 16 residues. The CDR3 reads CASSEGWTGGAFGYTF. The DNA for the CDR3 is TGTGCCAGCAGTGAAGGGTGGACAGGGGGCGCATTTGGCTACACCTTC.

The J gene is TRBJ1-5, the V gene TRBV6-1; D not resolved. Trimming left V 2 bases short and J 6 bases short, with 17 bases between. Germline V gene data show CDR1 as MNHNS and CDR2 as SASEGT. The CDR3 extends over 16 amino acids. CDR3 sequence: CASSEFPRTESQPQHF. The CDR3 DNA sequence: TGTGCCAGCAGTGAATTCCCTCGAACAGAGAGTCAGCCCCAGCATTTT.

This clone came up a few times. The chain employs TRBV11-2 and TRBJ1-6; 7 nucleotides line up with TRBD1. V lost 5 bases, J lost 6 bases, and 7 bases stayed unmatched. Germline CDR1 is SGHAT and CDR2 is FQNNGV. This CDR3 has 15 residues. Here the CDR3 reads CASSPKTGRNSPLHF. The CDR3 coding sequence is TGTGCCAGCAGCCCCAAGACAGGGCGTAATTCACCCCTCCACTTT.

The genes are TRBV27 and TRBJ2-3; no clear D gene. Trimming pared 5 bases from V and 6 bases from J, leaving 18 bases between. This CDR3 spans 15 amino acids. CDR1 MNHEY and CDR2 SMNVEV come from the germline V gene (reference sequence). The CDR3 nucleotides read TGTGCCAGCAGTCCAGAGGTCCGGAGCCGGGATACGCAGTATTTT. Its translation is CASSPEVRSRDTQYF.

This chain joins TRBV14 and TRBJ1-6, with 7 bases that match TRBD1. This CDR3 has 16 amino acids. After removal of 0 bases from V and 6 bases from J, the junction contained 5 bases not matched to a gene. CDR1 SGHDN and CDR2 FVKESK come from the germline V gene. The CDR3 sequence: CASSQDGGTVNSPLHF. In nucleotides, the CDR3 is TGTGCCAGCAGCCAAGACGGAGGGACAGTTAATTCACCCCTCCACTTT. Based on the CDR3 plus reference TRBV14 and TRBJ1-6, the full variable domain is EAGVTQFPSHSVIEKGQTVTLRCDPISGHDNLYWYRRVMGKEIKFLLHFVKESKQDESGMPNNRFLAERTGGTYSTLKVQPAELEDSGVYFCASSQDGGTVNSPLHFGNGTRLTVT.

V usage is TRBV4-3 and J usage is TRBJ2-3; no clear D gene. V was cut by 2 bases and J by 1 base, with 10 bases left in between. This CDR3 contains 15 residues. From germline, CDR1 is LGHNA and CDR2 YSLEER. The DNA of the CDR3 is TGCGCCAGCAGCCAAAATCTGTTCGGCACAGATACGCAGTATTTT. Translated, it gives CASSQNLFGTDTQYF.